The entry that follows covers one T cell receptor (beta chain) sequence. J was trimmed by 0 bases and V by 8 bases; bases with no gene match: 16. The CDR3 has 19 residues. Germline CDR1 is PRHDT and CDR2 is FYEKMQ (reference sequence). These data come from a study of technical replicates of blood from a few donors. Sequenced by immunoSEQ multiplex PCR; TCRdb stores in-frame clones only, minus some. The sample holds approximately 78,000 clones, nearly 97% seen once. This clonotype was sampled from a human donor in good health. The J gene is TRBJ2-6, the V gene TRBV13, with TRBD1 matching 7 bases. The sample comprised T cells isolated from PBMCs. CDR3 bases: TGTGCCAGCTATCATCGCAGGGACAGATCTTTCTCTGGGGCCAACGTCCTGACTTTC. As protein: CASYHRRDRSFSGANVLTF.